The 3 T cell receptor beta chains below all came from one sample that was sequenced in a study of CD8 T cells in ankylosing spondylitis. Each CDR3 protein is one row after TCRdb ran MiXCR on the 5' RACE reads. Seen here are 200,000 to 300,000 distinct CDR3 sequences, roughly 32% observed once, and the top ten hold 4% to 5%. Sequences were obtained from blood, either unsorted or a sorted T cell fraction (not recorded which). Source of these receptors: a male donor with ankylosing spondylitis or in good health (not recorded which).

This chain links TRBV20-1 with TRBJ2-1; 11 nucleotides match TRBD2. From germline, CDR1 is DFQATT and CDR2 SNEGSKA (reference sequence). The CDR3 consists of 16 residues. V shed 1 base and J 4 bases; nucleotides not matched to a gene: 6. In DNA, the CDR3 is TGCAGTGCTAGAGTTCGACTAGCGGGGCATTACAATGAGCAGTTCTTC. It specifies CSARVRLAGHYNEQFF.

This clonotype was recorded a few times. The V and J genes are TRBV7-2 and TRBJ1-1, with D tentatively TRBD1 (6 bases). Germline loops: CDR1 SGHTA, CDR2 FQGNSA. The CDR3 extends over 15 amino acids. The germline V and J ends were trimmed by 5 bases and 1 base, with 14 bases remaining between them. In DNA form, the CDR3 reads TGTGCCAGCAGCCGCCCGGGGGCCTGGAACACTGAAGCTTTCTTT. It encodes CASSRPGAWNTEAFF.

This chain joins TRBV29-1 and TRBJ1-2; D gene uncertain. Germline CDR1 SQVTM, CDR2 ANQGSEA. This CDR3 is 13 amino acids long. The germline V and J ends were trimmed by 6 bases and 0 bases, with 11 bases remaining between them. The CDR3 DNA follows: TGCAGCGTCTTACGGGAAGCTAACTATGGCTACACCTTC. Translating it yields CSVLREANYGYTF.